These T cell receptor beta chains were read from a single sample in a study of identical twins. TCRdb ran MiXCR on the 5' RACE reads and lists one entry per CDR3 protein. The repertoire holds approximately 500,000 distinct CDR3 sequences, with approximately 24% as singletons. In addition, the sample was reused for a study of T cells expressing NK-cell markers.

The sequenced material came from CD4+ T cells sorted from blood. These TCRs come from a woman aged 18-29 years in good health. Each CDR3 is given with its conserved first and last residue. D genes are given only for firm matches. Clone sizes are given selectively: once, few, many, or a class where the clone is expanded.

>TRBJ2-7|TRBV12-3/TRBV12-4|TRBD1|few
TGTGCCAGCAGTCCCCCGGACAGGGCTTTAGAGCAGTACTTC
CASSPPDRALEQYF
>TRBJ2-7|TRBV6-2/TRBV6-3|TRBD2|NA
TGTGCCAGCAGCCTCTCGGGGACTAGCGGGCGCTGGGAGCAGTACTTC
CASSLSGTSGRWEQYF
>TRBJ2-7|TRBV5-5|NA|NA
TGTGCCAGCAGCTCCGGGGGGGGACAGCCCACCTACGAGCAGTACTTC
CASSSGGGQPTYEQYF
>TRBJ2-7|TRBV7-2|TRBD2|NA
TGTGCCAGCCGCCCCATATCAGCGGGAGCTGACTCCTACGAGCAGTACTTC
CASRPISAGADSYEQYF
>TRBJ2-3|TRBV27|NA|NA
TGTGCCAGCAGTTTAAGGTCCCTGAGAGGGCCAGATACGCAGTATTTT
CASSLRSLRGPDTQYF
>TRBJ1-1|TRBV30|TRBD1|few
TGTGCCTGGAGTCCAAACGGACAGGGCGAAATGAACACTGAAGCTTTCTTT
CAWSPNGQGEMNTEAFF
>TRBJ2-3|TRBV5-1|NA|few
TGCGCCAGCAGCGGTACGGCTCACCGCACAGATACGCAGTATTTT
CASSGTAHRTDTQYF
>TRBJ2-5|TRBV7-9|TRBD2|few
TGTGCCAGCAGTAGCGGGGGCCAACCTCGAGAGACCCAGTACTTC
CASSSGGQPRETQYF
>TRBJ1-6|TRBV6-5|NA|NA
TGTGCCAGCAGTTGGACAGTGCGGAGCGAATCACCCCTCCACTTT
CASSWTVRSESPLHF
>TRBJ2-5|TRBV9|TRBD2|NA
TGTGCCAGCAGCGTAGGTCCGGCGGGGGGGCAAGAGACCCAGTACTTC
CASSVGPAGGQETQYF
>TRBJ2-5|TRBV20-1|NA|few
TGCAGTGCCCGTCCGCCTGAAGAGACCCAGTACTTC
CSARPPEETQYF
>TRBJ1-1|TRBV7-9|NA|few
TGTGCCAGCAGTATGGGAATCAATCCGGCTTTCTTT
CASSMGINPAFF
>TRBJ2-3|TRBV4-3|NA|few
TGCGCCAGCAGCCAAGCCCAATATAGAACAGATACGCAGTATTTT
CASSQAQYRTDTQYF
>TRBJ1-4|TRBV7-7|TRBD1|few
TGTGCCAGCAGCCAAGAGACAGGGGCTAATGAAAAACTGTTTTTT
CASSQETGANEKLFF
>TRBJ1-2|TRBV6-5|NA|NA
TGTGCCAGCAGTTATTCAAGATTTTATGGCTACACCTTC
CASSYSRFYGYTF
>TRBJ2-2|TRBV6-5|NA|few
TGTGCCAGCAGTTACACCGGGTTCACCGGGGAGCTGTTTTTT
CASSYTGFTGELFF
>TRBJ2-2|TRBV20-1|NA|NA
TGCAGTGCTAGAGATCGGCAAAGGGCCAGTAGCGCCGGGGAGCTGTTTTTT
CSARDRQRASSAGELFF
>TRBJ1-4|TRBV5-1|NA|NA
TGCGCCAGCAGCTTGACAGGGTTGGCTGAAAAACTGTTTTTT
CASSLTGLAEKLFF
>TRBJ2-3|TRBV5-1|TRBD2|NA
TGCGCCAGCAGCTTGGGCCTAGCGGGGGGCATACGCACAGATACGCAGTATTTT
CASSLGLAGGIRTDTQYF
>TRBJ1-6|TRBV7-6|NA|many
TGTGCCAGCAGTTTGACAGCCAATAATTCACCCCTCCACTTT
CASSLTANNSPLHF
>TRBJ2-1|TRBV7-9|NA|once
TGTGCCAGCAGCTTGAGACTTTTACGAGATGGCTACAATGAGCAGTTCTTC
CASSLRLLRDGYNEQFF
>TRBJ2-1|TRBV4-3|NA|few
TGCGCCAGCAGCCAAGACTACGGGAGTGCCTACAATGAGCAGTTCTTC
CASSQDYGSAYNEQFF
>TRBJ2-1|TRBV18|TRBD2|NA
TGTGCCAGCTCACCCCCAGCGGGAGCTGGGGAGCAGTTCTTC
CASSPPAGAGEQFF
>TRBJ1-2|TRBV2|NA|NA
TGTGCCAGCGACTCGGACTCGCCTATTTCTGGCTACACCTTC
CASDSDSPISGYTF
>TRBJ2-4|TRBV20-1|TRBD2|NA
TGCAGTGGACTAGCGGGGGGGCAAGCCAAAAACATTCAGTACTTC
CSGLAGGQAKNIQYF
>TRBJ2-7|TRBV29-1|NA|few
TGCAGCGTGTCGGAGGGACAGTACTACGAGCAGTACTTC
CSVSEGQYYEQYF
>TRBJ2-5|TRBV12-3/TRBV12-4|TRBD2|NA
TGTGCCAGCAGTGCTAGCGGGGGGTCCGAGACCCAGTACTTC
CASSASGGSETQYF
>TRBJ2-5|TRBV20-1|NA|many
TGCAGTGCTAATCCGACACGGGGCCTCCAAGAGACCCAGTACTTC
CSANPTRGLQETQYF
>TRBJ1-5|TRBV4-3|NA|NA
TGCGCCAGCAGCCAACTTTCTTATGGCGCCGGGGATCTGACTCAGCCCCAGCATTTT
CASSQLSYGAGDLTQPQHF
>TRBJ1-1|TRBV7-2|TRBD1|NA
TGTGCCAGCAGCTACGGACAGGGTTACACTGAAGCTTTCTTT
CASSYGQGYTEAFF
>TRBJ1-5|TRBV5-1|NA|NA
TGCGCCAGCAGCTCAGGACCCATTGATAGCAATCAGCCCCAGCATTTT
CASSSGPIDSNQPQHF
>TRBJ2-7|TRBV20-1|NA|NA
TGCAGTGCTAGAGATCCGGGGGCCTACGAGCAGTACTTC
CSARDPGAYEQYF
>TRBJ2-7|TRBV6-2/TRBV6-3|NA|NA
TGTGCCAGCAGACTTACGCCCTCCTACGAGCAGTACTTC
CASRLTPSYEQYF
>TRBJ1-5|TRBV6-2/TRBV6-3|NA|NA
TGTGCCAGCTGCCAGGGAAATCAGCCCCAGCATTTT
CASCQGNQPQHF
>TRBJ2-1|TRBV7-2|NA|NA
TGTGCCAGCAGCTCGCAACGGGGTTTGGAATACAATGAGCAGTTCTTC
CASSSQRGLEYNEQFF